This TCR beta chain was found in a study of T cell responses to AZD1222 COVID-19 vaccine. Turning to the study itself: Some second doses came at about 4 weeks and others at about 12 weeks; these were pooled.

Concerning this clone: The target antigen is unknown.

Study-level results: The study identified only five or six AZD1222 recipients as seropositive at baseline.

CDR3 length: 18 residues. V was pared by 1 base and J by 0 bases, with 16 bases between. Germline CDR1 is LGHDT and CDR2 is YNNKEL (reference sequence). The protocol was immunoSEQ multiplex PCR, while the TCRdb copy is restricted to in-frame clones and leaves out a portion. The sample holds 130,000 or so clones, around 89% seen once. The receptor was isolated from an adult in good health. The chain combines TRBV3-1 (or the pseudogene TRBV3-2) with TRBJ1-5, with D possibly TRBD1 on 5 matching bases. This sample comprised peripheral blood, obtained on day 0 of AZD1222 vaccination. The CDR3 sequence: CASSQGRGGIYSNQPQHF. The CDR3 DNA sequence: TGTGCCAGCAGCCAAGGGCGGGGGGGGATATATAGCAATCAGCCCCAGCATTTT.